What follows are 32 T cell receptor beta chains derived from one specimen sequenced in a study of early T cells in non-severe SARS-CoV-2 infection. MiXCR, applied by TCRdb to the 5' RACE reads, yields one record per CDR3 protein. Seen here are 87,000 or so distinct CDR3 sequences, roughly 12% observed once, and the top ten hold about 6%. Material: whole blood. These receptors were taken from an adult who was a healthcare worker with PCR-confirmed SARS-CoV-2 infection or an uninfected control (not recorded which).

The chain links TRBV5-4 to TRBJ1-6; no firm D call. V was clipped by 0 bases and J by 9 bases, with 7 bases between them. CDR3 length equals 13 residues. Germline V gives CDR1 SGHNT, CDR2 YYREEE (reference sequence). The CDR3 region is CASSLGTSSPLHF. As DNA, the CDR3 is TGTGCCAGCAGCTTGGGGACTAGTTCACCCCTCCACTTT.

This chain uses TRBV20-1 with TRBJ1-2; D unresolved. V lost 3 bases, J lost 3 bases, and 11 bases lay in between. CDR1 and CDR2 from the germline V gene are DFQATT and SNEGSKA (reference sequence). This CDR3 has 13 amino acids. The CDR3 loop is CSARSPLHYGYTF. The DNA of the CDR3 is TGCAGTGCTAGGAGCCCCCTTCACTATGGCTACACCTTC.

This clonotype has only a few counts. The gene calls are TRBV7-9 and TRBJ1-3; D is ambiguous. CDR1 and CDR2 (germline): SEHNR, FQNEAQ (reference sequence). This CDR3 region has 12 residues. V was shortened by 7 bases and J by 4 bases, with 8 bases between the two germline ends. The CDR3 DNA follows: TGTGCCAGCACGAGCACCGGAAACACCATATATTTT. This encodes CASTSTGNTIYF.

The rearrangement joins TRBV19 to TRBJ1-4; TRBD1 agrees at 8 bases. The length of the CDR3 is 15 residues. Germline lookup yields CDR1 LNHDA and CDR2 SQIVND (reference sequence). The V gene end was trimmed by 7 bases and the J gene end by 6 bases; junction bases not matched to a gene: 10. CDR3 in DNA: TGTGCCAGTATGTCTCCCGGACAGGGTCATGAAAAACTGTTTTTT. It yields the protein CASMSPGQGHEKLFF.

This clonotype appeared many times. The chain joins TRBV7-9 to TRBJ2-2; tentative D call: TRBD2 (5 bases). V lost 2 bases, J lost 4 bases, and 11 bases lay in between. This CDR3 is 15 amino acids long. The germline gives CDR1 SEHNR, CDR2 FQNEAQ (reference sequence). The CDR3 bases are TGTGCCAGCAGCTTAATCCCCCGGGGCACCGGGGAGCTGTTTTTT. Protein sequence: CASSLIPRGTGELFF.

This clonotype appeared many times. V and J are TRBV7-8 and TRBJ2-1; D remains unclear. The CDR3 contains 11 residues. CDR1 SGHVS and CDR2 FQNEAQ come from the germline V gene. The germline V and J ends were trimmed by 4 bases and 9 bases, with 7 bases remaining between them. This CDR3 is CASSSHSEQFF. The CDR3 DNA follows: TGTGCCAGCAGCTCCCATAGTGAGCAGTTCTTC.

This clonotype has only a few counts. The V call is TRBV5-1, the J call TRBJ2-1, with 11 bases aligning to TRBD2. This CDR3 has 16 residues. The germline V gene encodes CDR1 SGHRS and CDR2 YFSETQ. Trimming at V came to 0 bases and at J to 7 bases, leaving 6 bases not matched to a gene. CDR3 amino acids: CASSLALAGVINEQFF. The CDR3, as DNA: TGCGCCAGCAGCTTGGCACTAGCGGGAGTTATTAATGAGCAGTTCTTC.

This chain links TRBV6-2 or TRBV6-3 with TRBJ2-7, with a possible D match to TRBD2 (6 bases). The CDR3 totals 15 residues. Germline V lookup: CDR1 MNHEY, CDR2 SVGEGT. V lost 2 bases to trimming and J lost 1 base, with 12 bases between them. CDR3 sequence reads: CASSYAGLPSYEQYF. CDR3 DNA: TGTGCCAGCAGTTACGCGGGACTTCCTTCCTACGAGCAGTACTTC.

This sequence joins TRBV3-1 and TRBJ2-3; possible D gene TRBD2, 6 bases. V lost 6 bases, J lost 1 base, and 20 bases lay in between. Looked up from germline, CDR1 is LGHDT and CDR2 is YNNKEL (reference sequence). The CDR3 covers 17 residues. The CDR3 DNA reads TGTGCCAGCAGTCTTTTCGGGCGGGACGTAGGCACAGATACGCAGTATTTT. Translation: CASSLFGRDVGTDTQYF.

V usage is TRBV25-1 and J usage is TRBJ2-7; 8 bases align to TRBD2. V lost 8 bases to trimming and J lost 2 bases; unmatched junction nucleotides: 5. CDR1 MGHDK and CDR2 SYGVNS come from the germline V gene. This CDR3 spans 13 amino acids. This CDR3 reads CASCRGGTYEQYF. In DNA, the CDR3 is TGTGCCAGCTGCCGGGGGGGGACCTACGAGCAGTACTTC.

There are a few counts of this clonotype. The chain employs TRBV4-1 and TRBJ2-7, with a possible D match to TRBD2 (6 bases). The germline gives CDR1 MGHRA, CDR2 YSYEKL. The CDR3 covers 14 residues. V was trimmed by 4 bases and J by 2 bases, leaving 12 bases between them. The CDR3 coding sequence is TGCGCCAGCAGCCGCGGGACGGCAGCCTACGAGCAGTACTTC. Protein: CASSRGTAAYEQYF.

This clonotype has just a few counts. The chain combines TRBV12-3 or TRBV12-4 with TRBJ2-7; 9 bases map to TRBD2. V lost 10 bases and J lost 6; bases outside the gene matches: 10. This CDR3 region has 13 residues. The CDR3 DNA reads as TGTGCCACCAGAATAGCGGGAGTTCTCGAGCAGTACTTC. Protein sequence: CATRIAGVLEQYF.

This clonotype was found many times. The chain couples TRBV30 to TRBJ2-1, with 10 bases fitting TRBD2. Germline values: CDR1 GTSNPN, CDR2 SVGIG (reference sequence). V shed 1 base, J shed 8 bases, and the junction held 11 bases outside the gene matches. The length of the CDR3 is 16 residues. The CDR3 spells CAWSAQAGGIIDEQFF. The CDR3 DNA reads TGTGCCTGGAGTGCTCAAGCGGGAGGGATCATCGATGAGCAGTTCTTC.

This chain links TRBV7-6 with TRBJ2-1, with TRBD2 matching over 9 bases. The V gene end was trimmed by 1 base and the J gene end by 0 bases; junction bases not matched to a gene: 10. This CDR3 is built from 19 residues. Per the germline V gene, CDR1 is SGHVS and CDR2 is FNYEAQ. CDR3: CASSLVGGRALSSYNEQFF. The CDR3 coding sequence is TGTGCCAGCAGCTTAGTGGGCGGGAGGGCCTTGAGCTCCTACAATGAGCAGTTCTTC.

Ten or more counts support this clonotype. The CDR3 reads CASSAGEPHEQYF. For the CDR3, the DNA is TGTGCCAGCAGCGCCGGGGAGCCCCACGAGCAGTACTTC. V is TRBV7-6 and J is TRBJ2-7; possible D gene TRBD2, 5 bases. The CDR3 sequence is 13 residues long. Between the trimmed V and J ends, which lost 5 bases and 5 bases, there was a span of 13 bases. CDR1 is SGHVS, CDR2 FNYEAQ, per germline.

This clonotype came up a few times. This is likely a read error, given that the CDR3 carries no conserved phenylalanine or tryptophan at its end. The DNA is left out, because the CDR3 cannot be placed on it with certainty; the CDR3 is given as TCRdb lists it. This chain joins TRBV20-1 and TRBJ2-7; the table's D call TRBD2 went unverified against the DNA. The CDR3 adds up to 13 amino acids, both ends counted. The V gene's germline CDR1 is DFQATT and CDR2 SNEGSKA (reference sequence). The CDR3 region is CSARDEGLAGAHL.

This clonotype appeared a few times. The chain carries TRBV6-2 or TRBV6-3 and TRBJ2-5, with D perhaps TRBD1 (6 bases). In germline, CDR1 is MNHEY, CDR2 SVGEGT. The V and J ends lost 4 bases and 0 bases respectively, with 12 bases between them. CDR3 length: 15 amino acids. The CDR3 here is CASSSAGADQETQYF. CDR3 bases: TGTGCCAGCAGTTCGGCAGGGGCTGACCAAGAGACCCAGTACTTC.

The genes are TRBV11-3 and TRBJ2-3; TRBD1 matches at 8 bases. The CDR3 length is 16 residues. The J segment lost 3 bases and the V segment lost 1 base, leaving 6 bases of the junction unmatched. The germline V gene has CDR1 SGHNT and CDR2 YENEEA. Here the CDR3 reads CASSLGRTGLTDTQYF. As DNA, the CDR3 is TGTGCCAGCAGCTTAGGACGGACAGGGTTAACAGATACGCAGTATTTT.

This clonotype occurred many times. The chain recombines TRBV29-1 with TRBJ1-1; D is possibly TRBD1 (5 bases). The V gene's germline CDR1 is SQVTM and CDR2 ANQGSEA. Trimming pared 1 base from V and 10 bases from J, leaving 16 bases between. This CDR3 comprises 13 residues. The CDR3 DNA follows: TGCAGCGTTGAAGTCCAGAGACGTGGGGGAGCTTTCTTT. It is translated as CSVEVQRRGGAFF.

This rearrangement joins TRBV5-1 to TRBJ2-1, with 12 bases matching TRBD2. Germline values: CDR1 SGHRS, CDR2 YFSETQ. There are 15 residues in the CDR3. Trimming removed 4 bases from V and 6 bases from J; junction bases left unmatched: 5. The CDR3 loop reads CASSRTSGMSNEQFF. CDR3 sequence (DNA): TGCGCCAGCAGCCGGACTAGCGGGATGAGCAATGAGCAGTTCTTC.

This clonotype was counted many times. The genes are TRBV20-1 and TRBJ2-7; D possibly matches TRBD1 or TRBD2 (5 bases each). V dropped 6 bases and J dropped 2 bases, with 14 bases sitting between them. The CDR3 spans 13 residues. Germline assignment: CDR1 DFQATT and CDR2 SNEGSKA (reference sequence). Here the CDR3 reads CSANRDGTYEQYF. DNA for the CDR3: TGCAGTGCGAATCGGGACGGGACCTACGAGCAGTACTTC.

This clonotype came up many times. The V and J genes are TRBV15 and TRBJ1-1; TRBD1 aligns across 8 bases. Germline loops: CDR1 LNHNV, CDR2 YYDKDF (reference sequence). The ends lost 4 bases at V and 4 bases at J; junction bases unmatched: 5. This CDR3 contains 14 residues. For the CDR3, the DNA is TGTGCCACCAGCATTCGACAGGGGAGCACTGAAGCTTTCTTT. Amino acids: CATSIRQGSTEAFF.

V gene TRBV12-3 or TRBV12-4 combines with J gene TRBJ2-1, with 10 bases fitting TRBD2. V trimming: 6 bases; J trimming: 5 bases; junction bases outside the gene matches: 10. CDR3 length: 16 residues. CDR3 DNA sequence: TGTGCCAGCAGGGGAGCGGGAGGGCAACCGAACAATGAGCAGTTCTTC. It translates to CASRGAGGQPNNEQFF.

The V call is TRBV29-1, the J call TRBJ2-1; 8 bases agree with TRBD2. The germline gives CDR1 SQVTM, CDR2 ANQGSEA. The CDR3 sequence is 12 residues long. Germline trimming cut 7 bases from V and 6 bases from J; bases unmatched to any gene: 5. The CDR3 DNA follows: TGCAGCGCTAGCGGGTTAATCAATGAGCAGTTCTTC. Its protein product is CSASGLINEQFF.

This clonotype was observed a few times. The chain couples TRBV11-3 to TRBJ2-5, with 8 nucleotides matching TRBD2. CDR1 and CDR2 (germline): SGHNT, YENEEA. Germline trimming cut 3 bases from V and 2 bases from J; bases unmatched to any gene: 5. The CDR3 loop spans 15 amino acids. CDR3 sequence (DNA): TGTGCCAGCAGCTTGGGACTAGAGAGGCAAGAGACCCAGTACTTC. Protein sequence: CASSLGLERQETQYF.

V and J are TRBV5-5 and TRBJ2-3; 11 bases fit TRBD1. CDR1 is SGHKS, CDR2 YYEKEE, per germline (reference sequence). The CDR3 runs 15 residues. V gave up 5 bases and J gave up 2 bases; unmatched junction bases: 4. CDR3 sequence: CASRWDRGFTDTQYF. CDR3 nucleotides: TGTGCCAGCAGGTGGGACAGGGGGTTCACAGATACGCAGTATTTT. Together with reference TRBV5-5 and TRBJ2-3, the CDR3 gives the full variable domain: DAGVTQSPTHLIKTRGQQVTLRCSPISGHKSVSWYQQVLGQGPQFIFQYYEKEERGRGNFPDRFSARQFPNYSSELNVNALLLGDSALYLCASRWDRGFTDTQYFGPGTRLTVL.

In this sample, this clonotype turned up many times. The V call is TRBV20-1, the J call TRBJ2-1, with D perhaps given as TRBD1 or TRBD2 (5 bases each). Germline V lookup: CDR1 DFQATT, CDR2 SNEGSKA (reference sequence). V lost 0 bases and J 2 bases, leaving 11 bases between the germline ends. This CDR3 has 15 amino acids. The CDR3, as DNA: TGCAGTGCTAGAGAGATAGGGACGGCCTACAATGAGCAGTTCTTC. It translates to CSAREIGTAYNEQFF.

A note on this clonotype: A clone one base away is much larger, so this may be a read error. This chain links TRBV18 with TRBJ1-3, with D hard to call. V lost 6 bases to trimming and J lost 2 bases, with 14 bases between them. Germline-derived CDR1 and CDR2 are KGHSH and LQKENI. CDR3 length: 15 amino acids. CDR3 sequence reads: CASSPAIGPGNTIYF. The CDR3 DNA reads as TGTGCCAGCTCCCCGGCGATAGGTCCTGGAAACACCATATATTTT.

The chain joins TRBV5-1 to TRBJ2-7; possibly TRBD1 for D (5 bases). This CDR3 contains 14 residues. CDR1 is SGHRS, CDR2 YFSETQ, per germline. The V end was cut by 3 bases, the J end by 4 bases, with 14 bases between. The CDR3 DNA is TGCGCCAGCAGCTCTCTTGACAGACCATACGAGCAGTACTTC. As protein: CASSSLDRPYEQYF.

This clonotype was seen a few times. CDR3 nucleotide sequence: TGTGCCAGCAGTTACTCGAGTGGGCAGTCCTACGAGCAGTACTTC. Protein sequence: CASSYSSGQSYEQYF. The rearrangement links TRBV6-5 to TRBJ2-7; the D is unclear. In germline, CDR1 is MNHEY, CDR2 SVGAGI. The CDR3 runs 15 residues. Trimming took off 0 bases at V and 1 base at J, with 10 bases between the two ends.

Regarding this clonotype: Because the CDR3 is missing its conserved closing phenylalanine or tryptophan, this is likely a read error. The gene calls are TRBV7-2 and TRBJ2-7; no reliable D call. The germline V gene encodes CDR1 SGHTA and CDR2 FQGNSA. Trimming took off 5 bases at V and 6 bases at J, with 11 bases between the two ends. CDR3 size: 12 residues. CDR3 bases: TGTGCCAGCAGCCCCCTCCCATTCGAGCAGTACTCC. As protein: CASSPLPFEQYS.

This clonotype was detected only a few times. The chain is built from TRBV9 and TRBJ2-3, with a possible D match to TRBD1 (6 bases). V lost 0 bases and J lost 5, with 10 bases in between. Germline values: CDR1 SGDLS, CDR2 YYNGEE. The CDR3 spans 14 residues. CDR3 DNA: TGTGCCAGCAGCGTAGTACAGGGTCTAGATACGCAGTATTTT. Encoded protein: CASSVVQGLDTQYF.